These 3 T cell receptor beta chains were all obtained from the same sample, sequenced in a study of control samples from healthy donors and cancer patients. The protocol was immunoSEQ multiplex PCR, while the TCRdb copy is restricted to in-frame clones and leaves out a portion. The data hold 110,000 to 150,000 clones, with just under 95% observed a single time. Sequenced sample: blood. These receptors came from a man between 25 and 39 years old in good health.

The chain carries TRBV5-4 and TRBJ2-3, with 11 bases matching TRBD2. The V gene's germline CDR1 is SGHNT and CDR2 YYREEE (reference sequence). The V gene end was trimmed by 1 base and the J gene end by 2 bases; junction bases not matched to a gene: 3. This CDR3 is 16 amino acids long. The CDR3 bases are TGTGCCAGCAGCTTGAGACTAGCGGGGTCCACAGATACGCAGTATTTT. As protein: CASSLRLAGSTDTQYF.

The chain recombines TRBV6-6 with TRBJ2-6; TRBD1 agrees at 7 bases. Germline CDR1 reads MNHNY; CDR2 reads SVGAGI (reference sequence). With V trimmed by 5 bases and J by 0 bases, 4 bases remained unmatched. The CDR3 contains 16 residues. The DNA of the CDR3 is TGTGCCAGCAGTCCCACAGGGGCCTCTGGGGCCAACGTCCTGACTTTC. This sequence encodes CASSPTGASGANVLTF.

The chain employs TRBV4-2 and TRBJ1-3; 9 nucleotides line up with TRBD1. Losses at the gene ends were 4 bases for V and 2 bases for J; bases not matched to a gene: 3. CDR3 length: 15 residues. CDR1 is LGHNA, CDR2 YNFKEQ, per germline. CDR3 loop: CASSRDRVAGNTIYF. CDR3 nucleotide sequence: TGTGCCAGCAGCCGGGACAGGGTCGCTGGAAACACCATATATTTT.